This T cell receptor (beta chain) was observed in a study of OX40 agonist ivuxolimab in advanced cancers. Overall study: The dose-escalation cohort was just under 85% male, with a mean age of approximately 61 years, ranging about 23 to 90.

Trimming pared 7 bases from V and 6 bases from J, leaving 18 bases between. The CDR3 is 15 residues long. Germline loops: CDR1 MDHEN, CDR2 SYDVKM. Any history of autoimmune disease or systemic immunosuppression disqualified patients. The method was immunoSEQ multiplex PCR; TCRdb's version includes in-frame clones alone and lacks a portion of them. The sample lists approximately 32,000 clones, less than 90% occurring once. Sequenced here: CD4+ or CD8+ T cells sorted from blood, sampled in a trial of the OX40 agonist ivuxolimab. The chain uses TRBV28 and TRBJ1-4; D gene ambiguous. This TCR was recovered from an adult with an advanced solid tumor such as melanoma, head and neck, liver or kidney cancer. Here the CDR3 DNA reads TGTGCCAGCACCCAAGGGCCTACTATCGATGAAAAACTGTTTTTT. Its protein is CASTQGPTIDEKLFF.